The 24 T cell receptor beta chains below come from one sample, sequenced in a study of T cells in Graves' hyperthyroidism and ophthalmopathy. RNA transcripts served as the template for amplifying TCR beta CDR3 regions. RT-PCR in the first round (using the HTBI primer set) targeted the TCR CDR3. TCRdb processed the multiplex PCR reads anew with MiXCR; each CDR3 protein has one entry. The sample includes under 400,000 distinct CDR3 sequences, 15% to 18% of them seen just once. Input material: blood. These receptors originate from a woman younger than 35 with Graves' hyperthyroidism that later progressed to Graves' ophthalmopathy.

This clonotype occurred many times. V usage is TRBV18 and J usage is TRBJ2-5; D is unclear. The CDR3 loop spans 12 amino acids. V was cut by 6 bases and J by 9 bases, with 14 bases left in between. Germline CDR1 and CDR2: KGHSH and LQKENI. CDR3 DNA sequence: TGTGCCAGCTCCCGCAAAATGGAGCCCCAGTACTTC. Amino acids: CASSRKMEPQYF.

The table lists this clonotype with a few counts. The chain couples TRBV27 to TRBJ2-2, with D possibly matching TRBD1 (5 bases). V gave up 6 bases and J gave up 3 bases, with 8 bases separating them. Germline assignment: CDR1 MNHEY and CDR2 SMNVEV (reference sequence). CDR3 size: 13 residues. The DNA for the CDR3 is TGTGCCAGCAGCAAAGGGGACACCGGGGAGCTGTTTTTT. It yields the protein CASSKGDTGELFF.

This clonotype came up many times. The chain couples TRBV5-5 to TRBJ1-1; no clear D gene. Germline CDR1 is SGHKS and CDR2 is YYEKEE (reference sequence). With 3 bases removed from V and 1 base from J, the gap between germline ends came to 4 bases. CDR3 length: 12 residues. CDR3 nucleotide sequence: TGTGCCAGCAGCTCACAGAACACTGAAGCTTTCTTT. This sequence encodes CASSSQNTEAFF.

This clonotype was detected only a few times. This chain links TRBV5-6 with TRBJ2-1; TRBD1 might be the D (6 bases). This CDR3 is 16 amino acids long. The germline gives CDR1 SGHDT, CDR2 YYEEEE. Trimming removed 4 bases from V and 6 bases from J, with 20 bases in between. In DNA form, the CDR3 reads TGTGCCAGCAGCCCCGCTGACAGGACCGTAATCAATGAGCAGTTCTTC. This gives the protein CASSPADRTVINEQFF.

This chain's CDR3 is CSVAGDPTGELFF. The CDR3 coding sequence is TGCAGTGTCGCGGGGGATCCCACGGGGGAGCTGTTTTTT. This chain joins TRBV20-1 and TRBJ2-2; 7 bases are shared with TRBD2. The trim removed 7 bases at V and 8 bases at J, leaving 10 bases unmatched. The V gene's germline CDR1 is DFQATT and CDR2 SNEGSKA (reference sequence). There are 13 residues in the CDR3.

The chain has TRBV12-5 and TRBJ1-2; D unresolved. This CDR3 region has 15 residues. Looked up from germline, CDR1 is LGHNT and CDR2 is FRNRAP. V dropped 1 base and J dropped 4 bases, with 13 bases sitting between them. The CDR3 DNA reads TGTGCTAGTGGTTTGGCGGAGGTGGATATCTATGGCTACACCTTC. It is translated as CASGLAEVDIYGYTF.

This clonotype was seen at least ten times. V is TRBV20-1 and J is TRBJ2-7; 10 positions agree with TRBD1. V was pared by 3 bases and J by 6 bases, with 8 bases of the junction left unmatched. There are 14 residues in the CDR3. CDR1 is DFQATT and CDR2 is SNEGSKA in the germline V gene (reference sequence). This CDR3 is CSASTGTGVGEQYF. CDR3 DNA sequence: TGCAGTGCTAGTACCGGGACAGGGGTTGGCGAGCAGTACTTC.

This clonotype has a count of ten or more. Here the CDR3 DNA reads TGTGCCAGCAGTTTAAGGGAGTTTCTCAATCAGCCCCAGCATTTT. Translating it yields CASSLREFLNQPQHF. The chain carries TRBV28 and TRBJ1-5; D call uncertain. Germline lookup yields CDR1 MDHEN and CDR2 SYDVKM. The V gene lost 2 bases and the J gene lost 3 bases, with 11 bases spanning the gap. The CDR3 runs to 15 residues.

In its sample, this clonotype was seen many times. The chain recombines TRBV2 with TRBJ1-2, with 7 bases fitting TRBD1. Germline V gene data show CDR1 as SNHLY and CDR2 as FYNNEI. The CDR3 is 12 amino acids. V trimming: 9 bases; J trimming: 4 bases; junction bases outside the gene matches: 5. The CDR3 DNA follows: TGTGCCAGTTGGGACAGCCTCTATGGCTACACCTTC. It encodes CASWDSLYGYTF.

Many counts were recorded for this clonotype. J is TRBJ1-2 and V is TRBV27; the D is unclear. Germline V gene sequence: CDR1 MNHEY, CDR2 SMNVEV (reference sequence). CDR3 size: 16 residues. The ends were cut back, 3 bases at V and 6 bases at J, with 20 bases in the middle. The CDR3 is CASSFNYAGGGDGYTF. Written as DNA, the CDR3 is TGTGCCAGCAGTTTTAACTATGCCGGAGGCGGTGATGGCTACACCTTC.

This clonotype occurred many times. The chain couples TRBV9 to TRBJ2-5, with 10 bases matching TRBD1. This CDR3 has 14 residues. Germline assignment: CDR1 SGDLS and CDR2 YYNGEE. The V segment lost 4 bases and the J segment 4 bases; nucleotides outside the gene matches: 4. CDR3 DNA sequence: TGTGCCAGCAGCCCTTGGACAGGGGGAGAGACCCAGTACTTC. Residues: CASSPWTGGETQYF.

This clonotype was detected a few times. The J gene is TRBJ1-6, the V gene TRBV27, with D uncertain. CDR1 and CDR2 from the germline V gene are MNHEY and SMNVEV (reference sequence). The CDR3 spans 16 residues. The V gene lost 6 bases and the J gene lost 6 bases, with 18 bases spanning the gap. The CDR3 here is CASSTASGGGNSPLHF. The DNA of the CDR3 is TGTGCCAGCAGCACGGCCTCGGGAGGTGGTAATTCACCCCTCCACTTT.

This clonotype was counted a few times. J is TRBJ2-3 and V is TRBV20-1; 11 nucleotides agree with TRBD2. The CDR3 loop spans 15 amino acids. After removal of 3 bases from V and 1 base from J, the junction contained 3 bases not matched to a gene. Germline V gives CDR1 DFQATT, CDR2 SNEGSKA (reference sequence). The CDR3 here is CSARGTSGRTDTQYF. DNA of the CDR3: TGCAGTGCTAGGGGGACTAGCGGACGCACAGATACGCAGTATTTT.

The chain joins TRBV19 to TRBJ2-7; TRBD1 might be the D (6 bases). V was cut by 3 bases and J by 2 bases, with 14 bases left in between. The germline CDR1 and CDR2 sequences are LNHDA and SQIVND (reference sequence). The CDR3 runs 15 residues. CDR3 DNA sequence: TGTGCCAGTAGTATGCACTCGACAGGCCCCTACGAGCAGTACTTC. Translated: CASSMHSTGPYEQYF.

This clonotype was counted ten times or more. The chain employs TRBV4-1 and TRBJ2-7, with D perhaps matching TRBD1 (5 bases). This CDR3 contains 14 residues. Germline CDR1 reads MGHRA; CDR2 reads YSYEKL. The V end was cut by 1 base, the J end by 2 bases, with 9 bases between. The CDR3 loop is CASSQVAGTYEQYF. The CDR3 DNA reads TGCGCCAGCAGCCAAGTGGCAGGGACCTACGAGCAGTACTTC.

This chain connects TRBV9 to TRBJ2-2; no clear D gene. Trimming took 0 bases from V and 0 from J, leaving 9 bases between them. The CDR3 sequence is 16 residues long. The germline V gene has CDR1 SGDLS and CDR2 YYNGEE. CDR3 nucleotide sequence: TGTGCCAGCAGCGTAGTGGCAGGATCGAACACCGGGGAGCTGTTTTTT. Its translation: CASSVVAGSNTGELFF.

This clonotype has only a few counts. The chain joins TRBV7-3 to TRBJ2-1, with 7 positions matching TRBD1. The V gene's germline CDR1 is SGHTA and CDR2 FQGTGA. The CDR3 is made up of 15 amino acids. Trimming removed 5 bases from V and 3 bases from J; junction bases left unmatched: 7. The CDR3 sequence is CASSTRQGVYNEQFF. The CDR3 DNA reads TGTGCCAGCAGCACCCGACAGGGAGTCTACAATGAGCAGTTCTTC.

This clonotype was seen more than once but under ten times. CDR3 sequence reads: CASSIGTRGEQYF. For the CDR3, the DNA is TGTGCCAGTAGTATCGGTACTAGGGGCGAGCAGTACTTC. The V gene is TRBV19, the J gene TRBJ2-7, with D perhaps matching TRBD1 or TRBD2 (5 bases each). The ends were cut back, 3 bases at V and 6 bases at J, with 12 bases in the middle. The CDR3 contains 13 residues. CDR1 is LNHDA, CDR2 SQIVND, per germline (reference sequence). The whole variable domain, filled in from reference TRBV19 and TRBJ2-7, reads DGGITQSPKYLFRKEGQNVTLSCEQNLNHDAMYWYRQDPGQGLRLIYYSQIVNDFQKGDIAEGYSVSREKKESFPLTVTSAQKNPTAFYLCASSIGTRGEQYFGPGTRLTVT.

This clonotype was detected only a few times. CDR3 DNA sequence: TGTGCCAGCAGTTTCGACAGGGAAGGGGACTACGAGCAGTACTTC. Encoded protein: CASSFDREGDYEQYF. This rearrangement joins TRBV12-3 or TRBV12-4 to TRBJ2-7; 7 bases are shared with TRBD1. The trim removed 3 bases at V and 3 bases at J, leaving 8 bases unmatched. CDR3 length equals 15 residues.

This clonotype has ten or more counts. This chain uses TRBV12-3 or TRBV12-4 with TRBJ1-5, with 7 bases lining up with TRBD1. This CDR3 has 15 amino acids. Losses at the gene ends were 3 bases for V and 2 bases for J; bases not matched to a gene: 4. CDR3 residues: CASSLAGGGNQPQHF. The CDR3 nucleotides read TGTGCCAGCAGTTTGGCAGGGGGAGGCAATCAGCCCCAGCATTTT.

Many counts were recorded for this clonotype. J is TRBJ1-5 and V is TRBV2; 11 bases line up with TRBD1. The CDR3 covers 14 residues. Germline CDR1 is SNHLY and CDR2 is FYNNEI. Losses at the gene ends were 4 bases for V and 6 bases for J; bases not matched to a gene: 2. The CDR3 nucleotides read TGTGCCAGCAGTGGGGGACAGGGGGGTCAGCCCCAGCATTTT. Amino acids: CASSGGQGGQPQHF.

Notes on this clonotype: A read error may be the cause here, since a much bigger clone is one base away. The gene calls are TRBV28 and TRBJ2-1; 11 nucleotides match TRBD1. V gave up 8 bases and J gave up 9 bases; unmatched junction bases: 9. The CDR3 is 14 amino acids. CDR1 is MDHEN, CDR2 SYDVKM, per germline. The CDR3 is CASGTGGDLGEQFF. The CDR3 DNA is TGTGCCAGCGGGACAGGGGGAGATTTGGGTGAGCAGTTCTTC. The complete variable domain, with remaining parts taken from reference TRBV28 and TRBJ2-1, reads DVKVTQSSRYLVKRTGEKVFLECVQDMDHENMFWYRQDPGLGLRLIYFSYDVKMKEKGDIPEGYSVSREKKERFSLILESASTNQTSMYLCASGTGGDLGEQFFGPGTRLTVL.

Many counts were recorded for this clonotype. This chain uses TRBV4-1 with TRBJ2-3, with TRBD2 matching 7 bases. The CDR3 totals 15 residues. Unmatched junction bases numbered 5, after V lost 0 bases and J lost 5 bases. Germline CDR1 reads MGHRA; CDR2 reads YSYEKL. The DNA for the CDR3 is TGCGCCAGCAGCCAAGATGGCGGCGGGGGAGATACGCAGTATTTT. It encodes CASSQDGGGGDTQYF.

This clonotype has a count of ten or more. The rearrangement joins TRBV11-2 to TRBJ1-3, with TRBD1 identical over 8 bases. The CDR3 has 16 amino acids. Germline lookup yields CDR1 SGHAT and CDR2 FQNNGV. Germline trimming cut 5 bases from V and 4 bases from J; bases unmatched to any gene: 10. CDR3 amino acids: CASSPNQGAQGNTIYF. CDR3 DNA sequence: TGTGCCAGCAGCCCGAATCAGGGGGCGCAAGGAAACACCATATATTTT.